This entry features one TCR beta chain sequence. Its antigen is still unknown. The data are from a study of OX40 agonist ivuxolimab in advanced cancers. Study-level findings and limits: In the 0.1-3.0 mg/kg groups, partial responders showed among the lowest expansion.

The data were produced by immunoSEQ multiplex PCR, yet TCRdb's version contains in-frame clones alone and is incomplete. The sample holds around 44,000 clones, more than 70% seen once. The V gene lost 5 bases and the J gene lost 1 base, with 8 bases spanning the gap. The CDR3 is 13 amino acids. Germline V lookup: CDR1 SGHAT, CDR2 FQNNGV. The sequencing here drew on CD4+ or CD8+ T cells sorted from blood, taken in a trial of the OX40 agonist ivuxolimab. This sequence was found in an adult with an advanced solid tumor such as melanoma, head and neck, liver or kidney cancer. The chain recombines TRBV11-2 with TRBJ1-2; no reliable D call. CDR3 in amino acids: CASSPDVNYGYTF. The CDR3 coding sequence is TGTGCCAGCAGCCCCGACGTTAACTATGGCTACACCTTC.